The 3 T cell receptor delta chains presented below share a single source sample, sequenced in a study of γδ T cells in repeated Plasmodium falciparum infection. TCRdb used CATT to re-call clones from the multiplex PCR reads. The table lists 50,000 or so delta-chain clones, 1.6% of them singletons. Flow sorting of PBMC yielded separate Vgamma9/Vdelta2+ and Vdelta2-negative gammadelta T cell populations for bulk repertoire analysis. Sample: gamma-delta T cells from blood. The receptors stem from a pool of human donors (malaria-infected and uninfected, not separated).

This clone has a handful of counts. The protein given by TCRdb reflects a much larger clone and differs at residue 4 from this DNA's translation, likely from a read error; the protein shown is the DNA's translation. The gene calls are TRDV1 and TRDJ1; 12 bases are a match to TRDD3. The J gene is absent in TCRdb and was assigned here via DNA matching to germline. Germline loops: CDR1 TSWWSYY, CDR2 QGS. J lost 0 bases, V lost 7 bases, and 42 bases had no gene match. The length of the CDR3 is 28 residues. CDR3 DNA sequence: TGTGCTCTTGAGACCTTCCTACGTCCTGGGGGATACGGAGCCGAGATATCTATGCCCCTAGCTTACACCGATAAACTCATCTTT. Its protein is CALETFLRPGGYGAEISMPLAYTDKLIF.

To note about this clone: The TCRdb protein, from a much larger clone, departs from this DNA's translation at residue 21, likely by read error; the protein shown derives from the DNA. The chain carries TRDV1 and TRDJ2, with D possibly TRDD3 on 6 matching bases. Because TCRdb records no J gene, it was assigned here through a match of the DNA to germline. This CDR3 contains 25 residues. Germline CDR1 is TSWWSYY and CDR2 is QGS. The CDR3 DNA is TGTGCTCTTGGGGAACCGGACCGGGGGGACGCCTTCAAACATTCAGCCTCCACTTTGACAGAACAACTCTTCTTT. Protein product: CALGEPDRGDAFKHSASTLTEQLFF.

This clone appeared many times. Translating this DNA gives a protein that differs at residue 3 from the TCRdb one, which belongs to a much larger clone; a read error is likely, and the protein shown is this translation. The gene calls are TRDV2 and TRDJ1; no firm D call. TCRdb is silent on the J gene; assignment here came from matching the DNA to germline. This CDR3 is built from 13 residues. The germline V gene encodes CDR1 GEAIGNYY and CDR2 EKD. The CDR3 nucleotides are TGTGCCCGTGACACCTTACTAGGGGATAAACTCATCTTT. It encodes CARDTLLGDKLIF.